This T cell receptor (beta chain) derives from a study of T cell changes during pregnancy in multiple sclerosis. Generated by immunoSEQ multiplex PCR, the TCRdb table keeps only in-frame clones and is missing some. Found here are just over 20,000 clones, about 90% of them singletons; the top ten hold 5.3%. Germline V gene data show CDR1 as MRHNA and CDR2 as SNTAGT. The CDR3 is 16 amino acids. The ends lost 6 bases at V and 4 bases at J; junction bases unmatched: 6. V usage is TRBV6-4 and J usage is TRBJ2-1; 13 bases are a match to TRBD2. This TCR came from a female donor in good health, enrolled as a control in a pregnancy study. Material: CD8+ T cells from peripheral blood mononuclear cells, obtained in the second trimester of pregnancy. CDR3 sequence: CASSEKLAGGYNEQFF. The CDR3, as DNA: TGTGCCAGCAGCGAAAAACTAGCGGGAGGGTACAATGAGCAGTTCTTC.